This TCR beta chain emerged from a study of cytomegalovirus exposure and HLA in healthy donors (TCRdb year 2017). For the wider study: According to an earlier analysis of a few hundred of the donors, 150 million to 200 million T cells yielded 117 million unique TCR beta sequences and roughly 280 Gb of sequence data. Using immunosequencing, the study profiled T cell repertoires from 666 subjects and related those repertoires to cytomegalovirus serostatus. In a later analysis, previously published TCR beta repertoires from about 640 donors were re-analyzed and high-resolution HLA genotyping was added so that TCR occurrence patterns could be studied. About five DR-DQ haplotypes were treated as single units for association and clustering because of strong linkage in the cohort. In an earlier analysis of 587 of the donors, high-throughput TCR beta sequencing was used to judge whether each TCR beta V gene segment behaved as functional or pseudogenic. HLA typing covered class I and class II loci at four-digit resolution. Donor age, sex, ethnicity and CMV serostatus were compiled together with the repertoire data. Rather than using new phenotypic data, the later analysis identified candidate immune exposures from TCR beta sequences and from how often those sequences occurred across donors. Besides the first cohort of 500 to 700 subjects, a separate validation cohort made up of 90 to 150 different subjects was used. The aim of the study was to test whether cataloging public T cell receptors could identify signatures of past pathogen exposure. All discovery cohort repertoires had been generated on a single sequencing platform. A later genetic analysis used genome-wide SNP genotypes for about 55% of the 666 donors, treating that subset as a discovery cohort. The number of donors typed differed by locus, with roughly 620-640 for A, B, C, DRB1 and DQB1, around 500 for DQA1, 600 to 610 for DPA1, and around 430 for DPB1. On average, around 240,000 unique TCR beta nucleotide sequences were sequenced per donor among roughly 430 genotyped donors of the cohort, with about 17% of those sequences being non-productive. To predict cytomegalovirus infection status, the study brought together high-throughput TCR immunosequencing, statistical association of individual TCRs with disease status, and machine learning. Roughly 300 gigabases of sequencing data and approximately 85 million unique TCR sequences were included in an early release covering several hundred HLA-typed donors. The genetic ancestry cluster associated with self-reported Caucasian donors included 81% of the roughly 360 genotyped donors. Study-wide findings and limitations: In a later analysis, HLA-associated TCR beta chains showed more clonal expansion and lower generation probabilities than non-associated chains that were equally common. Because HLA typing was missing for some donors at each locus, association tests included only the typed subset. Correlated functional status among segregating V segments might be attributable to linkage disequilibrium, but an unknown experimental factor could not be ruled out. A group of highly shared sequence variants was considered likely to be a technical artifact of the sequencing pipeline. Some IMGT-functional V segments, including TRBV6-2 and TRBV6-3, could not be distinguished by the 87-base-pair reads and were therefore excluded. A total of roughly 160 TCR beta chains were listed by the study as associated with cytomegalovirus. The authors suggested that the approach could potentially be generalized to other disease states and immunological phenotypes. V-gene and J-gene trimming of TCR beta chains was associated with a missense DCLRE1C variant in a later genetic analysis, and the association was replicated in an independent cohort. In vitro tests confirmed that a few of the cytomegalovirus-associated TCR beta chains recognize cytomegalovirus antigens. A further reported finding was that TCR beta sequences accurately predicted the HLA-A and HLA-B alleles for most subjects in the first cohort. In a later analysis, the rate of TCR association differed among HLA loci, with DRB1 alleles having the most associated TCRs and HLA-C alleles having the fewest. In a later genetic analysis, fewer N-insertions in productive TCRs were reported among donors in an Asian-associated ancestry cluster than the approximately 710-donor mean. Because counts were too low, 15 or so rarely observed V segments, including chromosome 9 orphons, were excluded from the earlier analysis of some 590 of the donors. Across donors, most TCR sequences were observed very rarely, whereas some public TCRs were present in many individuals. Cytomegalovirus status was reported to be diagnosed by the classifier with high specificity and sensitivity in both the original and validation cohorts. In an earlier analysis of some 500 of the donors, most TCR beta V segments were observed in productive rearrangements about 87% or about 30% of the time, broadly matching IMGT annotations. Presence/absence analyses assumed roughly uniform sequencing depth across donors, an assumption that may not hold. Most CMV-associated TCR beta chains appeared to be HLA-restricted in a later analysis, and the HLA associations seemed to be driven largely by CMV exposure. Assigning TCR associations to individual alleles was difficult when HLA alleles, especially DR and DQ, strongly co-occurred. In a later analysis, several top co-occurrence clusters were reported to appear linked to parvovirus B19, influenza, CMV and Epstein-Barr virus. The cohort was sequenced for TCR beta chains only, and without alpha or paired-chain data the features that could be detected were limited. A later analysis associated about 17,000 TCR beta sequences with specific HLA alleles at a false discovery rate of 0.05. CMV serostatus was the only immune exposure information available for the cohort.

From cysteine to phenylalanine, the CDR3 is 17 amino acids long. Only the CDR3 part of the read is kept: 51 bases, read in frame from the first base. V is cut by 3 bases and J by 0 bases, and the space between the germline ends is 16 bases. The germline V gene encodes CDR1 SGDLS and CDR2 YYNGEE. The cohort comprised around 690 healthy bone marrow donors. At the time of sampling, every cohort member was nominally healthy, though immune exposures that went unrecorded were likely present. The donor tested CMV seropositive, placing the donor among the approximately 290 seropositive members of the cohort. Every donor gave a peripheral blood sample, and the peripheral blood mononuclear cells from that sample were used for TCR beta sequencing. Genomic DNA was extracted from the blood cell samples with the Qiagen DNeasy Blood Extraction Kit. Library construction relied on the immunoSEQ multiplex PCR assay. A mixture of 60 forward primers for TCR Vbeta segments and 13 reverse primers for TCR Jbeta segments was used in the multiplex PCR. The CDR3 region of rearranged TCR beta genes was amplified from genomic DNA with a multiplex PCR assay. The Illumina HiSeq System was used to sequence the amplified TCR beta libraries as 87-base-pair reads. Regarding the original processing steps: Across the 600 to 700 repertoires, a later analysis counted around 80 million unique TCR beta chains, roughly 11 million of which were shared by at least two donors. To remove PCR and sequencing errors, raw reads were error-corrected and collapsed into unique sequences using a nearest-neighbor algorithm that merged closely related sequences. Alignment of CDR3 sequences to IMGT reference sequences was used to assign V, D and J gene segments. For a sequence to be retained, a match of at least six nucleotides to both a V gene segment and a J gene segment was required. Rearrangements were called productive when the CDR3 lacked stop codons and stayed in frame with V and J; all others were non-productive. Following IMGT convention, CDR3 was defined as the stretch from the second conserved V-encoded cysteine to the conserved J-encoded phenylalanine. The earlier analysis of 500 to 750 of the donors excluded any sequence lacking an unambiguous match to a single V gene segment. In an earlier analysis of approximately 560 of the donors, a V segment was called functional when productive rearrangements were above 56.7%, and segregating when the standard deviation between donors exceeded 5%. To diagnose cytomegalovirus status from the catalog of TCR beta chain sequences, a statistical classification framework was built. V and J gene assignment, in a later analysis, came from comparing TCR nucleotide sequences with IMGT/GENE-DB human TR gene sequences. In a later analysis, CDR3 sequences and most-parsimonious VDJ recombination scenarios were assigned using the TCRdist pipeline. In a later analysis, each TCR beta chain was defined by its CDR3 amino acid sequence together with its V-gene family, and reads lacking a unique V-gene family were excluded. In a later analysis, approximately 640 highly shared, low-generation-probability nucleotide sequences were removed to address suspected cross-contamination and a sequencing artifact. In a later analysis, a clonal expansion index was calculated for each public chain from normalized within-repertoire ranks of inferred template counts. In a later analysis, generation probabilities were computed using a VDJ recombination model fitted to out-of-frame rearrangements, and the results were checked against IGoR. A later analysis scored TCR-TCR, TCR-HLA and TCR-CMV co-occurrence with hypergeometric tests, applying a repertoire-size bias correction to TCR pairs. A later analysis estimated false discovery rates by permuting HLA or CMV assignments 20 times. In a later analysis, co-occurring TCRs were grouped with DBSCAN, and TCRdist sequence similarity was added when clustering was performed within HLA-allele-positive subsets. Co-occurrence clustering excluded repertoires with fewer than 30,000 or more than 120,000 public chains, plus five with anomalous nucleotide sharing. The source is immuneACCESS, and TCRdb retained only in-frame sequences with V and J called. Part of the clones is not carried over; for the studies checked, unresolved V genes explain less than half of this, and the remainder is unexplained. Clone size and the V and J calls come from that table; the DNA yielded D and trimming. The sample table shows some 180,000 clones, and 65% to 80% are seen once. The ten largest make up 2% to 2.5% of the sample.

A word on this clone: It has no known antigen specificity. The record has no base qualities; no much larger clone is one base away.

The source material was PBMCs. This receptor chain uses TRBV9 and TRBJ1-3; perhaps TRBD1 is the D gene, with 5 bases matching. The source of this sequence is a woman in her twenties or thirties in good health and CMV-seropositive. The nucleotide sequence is TGTGCCAGCAGCGGACGACGGGGGAGTCCCTCTGGAAACACCATATATTTT. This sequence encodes CASSGRRGSPSGNTIYF.